The next 13 T cell receptor beta chains were all read from a single sample in a study of blood T cells in healthy people across ages. The use of a sample-barcoded 5' primer and a J-beta primer mix characterized a second PCR of 7 to 11 cycles. TCRdb re-called the 5' RACE reads through MiXCR, storing one row per CDR3 protein. The data contain hundreds of thousands of distinct CDR3 sequences, under 70% of them seen just once; the ten biggest clones take up over 30%. Material: blood. The origin of the receptors is a man in his sixties in good health.

There are a few counts of this clonotype. J is TRBJ2-7 and V is TRBV9; D may be TRBD2 (6 bases). V was pared by 0 bases and J by 6 bases, with 16 bases between. The CDR3 is 15 residues long. CDR1 SGDLS and CDR2 YYNGEE come from the germline V gene. CDR3 in DNA: TGTGCCAGCAGCGTAGGGGCGCGGGGAGTCCCCGAGCAGTACTTC. Translated, it gives CASSVGARGVPEQYF.

The chain has TRBV7-9 and TRBJ1-2; 8 nucleotides agree with TRBD1. Trimming at V came to 3 bases and at J to 4 bases, leaving 7 bases not matched to a gene. CDR3 size: 15 residues. Per germline, CDR1 SEHNR and CDR2 FQNEAQ (reference sequence). DNA of the CDR3: TGTGCCAGCAGCTTGGGCCAGGGGGCGGTCTATGGCTACACCTTC. Translation gives CASSLGQGAVYGYTF.

V and J are TRBV20-1 and TRBJ2-2, with a possible D match to TRBD1 (6 bases). With 3 bases removed from V and 4 bases from J, the gap between germline ends came to 18 bases. This CDR3 has 16 amino acids. Per germline, CDR1 DFQATT and CDR2 SNEGSKA (reference sequence). This CDR3 is CSARDWGRGPTGELFF. DNA of the CDR3: TGCAGTGCTAGGGATTGGGGCAGGGGTCCCACCGGGGAGCTGTTTTTT.

V gene TRBV5-1 combines with J gene TRBJ2-3; perhaps D is TRBD1 or TRBD2 (5 bases each). The CDR3 loop spans 15 amino acids. Germline V gene data show CDR1 as SGHRS and CDR2 as YFSETQ. Trimming took 6 bases from V and 4 from J, leaving 18 bases between them. CDR3 DNA sequence: TGCGCCAGCACCCTATGGGGACCCCGGGCAGATACGCAGTATTTT. The encoded protein is CASTLWGPRADTQYF. Full variable domain (rest looked up from reference TRBV5-1 and TRBJ2-3): KAGVTQTPRYLIKTRGQQVTLSCSPISGHRSVSWYQQTPGQGLQFLFEYFSETQRNKGNFPGRFSGRQFSNSRSEMNVSTLELGDSALYLCASTLWGPRADTQYFGPGTRLTVL.

This chain uses TRBV6-6 with TRBJ1-2; D not certain. Trimming stripped 0 bases from V and 10 bases from J, with 12 bases between. Germline V CDR1 and CDR2: MNHNY, SVGAGI (reference sequence). The CDR3 extends over 13 amino acids. CDR3 amino acids: CASSYSGEGSYTF. In DNA form, the CDR3 reads TGTGCCAGCAGTTACTCTGGTGAGGGCTCCTACACCTTC.

In the case of this clonotype: It may be a read error: a sequence one base away is much more abundant. This rearrangement joins TRBV5-1 to TRBJ2-3; 8 positions agree with TRBD1. The CDR3 has 16 amino acids. Germline V gene lookup returns CDR1 SGHRS and CDR2 YFSETQ. The CDR3 is CACSVSGTGDSDTQYF. The CDR3 DNA sequence: TGCGCCTGCAGCGTTTCCGGGACAGGCGATTCAGATACGCAGTATTTT. Using reference TRBV5-1 and TRBJ2-3 for the parts outside the CDR3, the full variable domain is KAGVTQTPRYLIKTRGQQVTLSCSPISGHRSVSWYQQTPGQGLQFLFEYFSETQRNKGNFPGRFSGRQFSNSRSEMNVSTLELGDSALYLCACSVSGTGDSDTQYFGPGTRLTVL.

The V call is TRBV4-1, the J call TRBJ2-5; TRBD2 aligns across 8 bases. The CDR3 is made up of 15 amino acids. CDR1 and CDR2 from the germline V gene are MGHRA and YSYEKL. Trimming at V came to 0 bases and at J to 11 bases, leaving 11 bases not matched to a gene. CDR3 bases: TGCGCCAGCAGCCAAGAGGGCGGGGGGCCTGGTCAGCAGTACTTC. This sequence encodes CASSQEGGGPGQQYF.

As to this clonotype: One junction end does not reproduce the germline sequence, and a read error may be involved. V is TRBV20-1 and J is TRBJ2-7, with D maybe TRBD2 (6 bases). Germline CDR1 and CDR2: DFQATT and SNEGSKA (reference sequence). The CDR3 extends over 13 amino acids. The CDR3 coding sequence is TGCAGTGCTGGAGAGACTAGCTCCTACGAGCAGTACTTC. This gives the protein CSAGETSSYEQYF.

This clonotype was recorded a few times. This chain connects TRBV7-9 to TRBJ1-4; D is perhaps TRBD1 (5 bases). The V gene lost 5 bases and the J gene lost 5 bases, with 15 bases spanning the gap. From germline, CDR1 is SEHNR and CDR2 FQNEAQ (reference sequence). CDR3 length: 15 residues. The DNA for the CDR3 is TGTGCCAGCAGCCCCCAGCCCGGGGCGAATGAAAAACTGTTTTTT. Translating it yields CASSPQPGANEKLFF.

The rearrangement links TRBV6-6 to TRBJ2-1; 10 bases align to TRBD1. Germline-derived CDR1 and CDR2 are MNHNY and SVGAGI (reference sequence). V lost 0 bases, J lost 7 bases, and 6 bases stayed unmatched. This CDR3 is built from 16 residues. The CDR3 coding sequence is TGTGCCAGCAGTTACTCAAGGGACAGGGGAGTAAATGAGCAGTTCTTC. This encodes CASSYSRDRGVNEQFF.

This sequence joins TRBV20-1 and TRBJ1-2; 12 bases are shared with TRBD1. Trimming removed 0 bases from V and 4 bases from J; junction bases left unmatched: 3. Germline V gene lookup returns CDR1 DFQATT and CDR2 SNEGSKA (reference sequence). The CDR3 is made up of 15 amino acids. The CDR3: CSARDGDRGLYGYTF. CDR3 DNA: TGCAGTGCTAGAGATGGGGACAGGGGGCTCTATGGCTACACCTTC.

This clonotype was seen only a few times. This chain uses TRBV20-1 with TRBJ2-7; 10 positions agree with TRBD2. The CDR3 is 15 amino acids. The J segment lost 2 bases and the V segment lost 5 bases, leaving 9 bases of the junction unmatched. Germline V gives CDR1 DFQATT, CDR2 SNEGSKA (reference sequence). CDR3 residues: CSAQGGLAGAYEQYF. The CDR3 region has the DNA TGCAGTGCTCAGGGCGGGCTAGCGGGGGCCTACGAGCAGTACTTC.

J is TRBJ2-4 and V is TRBV29-1; 7 bases match TRBD1. Germline values: CDR1 SQVTM, CDR2 ANQGSEA. CDR3 length: 14 residues. With V trimmed by 5 bases and J by 2 bases, 6 bases remained unmatched. The CDR3 protein is CSVFAGGTKNIQYF. CDR3 bases: TGCAGCGTTTTTGCAGGGGGAACCAAAAACATTCAGTACTTC.